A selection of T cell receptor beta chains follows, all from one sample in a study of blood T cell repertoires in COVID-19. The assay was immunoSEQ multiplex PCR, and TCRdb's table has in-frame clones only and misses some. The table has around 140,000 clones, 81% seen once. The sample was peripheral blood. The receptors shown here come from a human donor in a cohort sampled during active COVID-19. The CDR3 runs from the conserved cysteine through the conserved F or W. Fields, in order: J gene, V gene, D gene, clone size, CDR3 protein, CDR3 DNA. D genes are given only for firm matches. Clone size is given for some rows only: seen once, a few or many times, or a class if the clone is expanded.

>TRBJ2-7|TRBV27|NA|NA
CASSPDYEHEQYF
TGTGCCAGCAGTCCCGACTACGAGCACGAGCAGTACTTC
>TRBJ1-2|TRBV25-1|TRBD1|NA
CASSESGTGKNYGYTF
TGTGCCAGCAGTGAGTCCGGGACAGGGAAAAACTATGGCTACACCTTC
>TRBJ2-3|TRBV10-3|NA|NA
CAIGTGTDTQYF
TGTGCCATCGGTACAGGCACAGATACGCAGTATTTT
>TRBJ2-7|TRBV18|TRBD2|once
CASSSGLAGINEQYF
TGTGCCAGCTCGTCGGGACTAGCGGGAATCAACGAGCAGTACTTC
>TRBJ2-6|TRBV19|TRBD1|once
CASSHRQGAGANVLTF
TGTGCCAGTAGTCACCGACAGGGCGCAGGGGCCAACGTCCTGACTTTC
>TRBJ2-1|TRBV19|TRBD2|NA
CASSRLAGRYEQFF
TGTGCCAGTAGTAGGCTAGCGGGGAGATATGAGCAGTTCTTC
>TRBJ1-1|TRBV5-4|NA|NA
CASSHQGTWGRDTEAFF
TGTGCCAGCAGCCACCAGGGAACATGGGGGCGGGACACTGAAGCTTTCTTT
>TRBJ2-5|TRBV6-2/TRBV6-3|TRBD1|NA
CASSYSTLDRDF
TGTGCCAGCAGTTACTCGACGCTGGACAGGGACTTC
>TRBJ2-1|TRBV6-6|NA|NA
CASSSTIEASYNEQFF
TGTGCCAGCAGCTCCACCATAGAGGCATCCTACAATGAGCAGTTCTTC
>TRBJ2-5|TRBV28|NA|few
CASSPLRAGFQETQYF
TGTGCCAGCAGTCCGCTGCGGGCGGGCTTCCAAGAGACCCAGTACTTC
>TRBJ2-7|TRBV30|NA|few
CAWSVLEFQGICHYEQYF
TGTGCCTGGAGTGTACTAGAATTCCAGGGGATATGCCACTACGAGCAGTACTTC
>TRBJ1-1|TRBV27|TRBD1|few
CASSPRDRDYTEAFF
TGTGCCAGCAGTCCCCGGGACAGAGACTACACTGAAGCTTTCTTT
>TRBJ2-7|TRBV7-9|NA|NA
CASSPRGVGGEQYF
TGTGCCAGCAGCCCCCGGGGAGTGGGCGGCGAGCAGTACTTC
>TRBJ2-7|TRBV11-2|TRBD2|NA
CASSLGGLAGGHEQYF
TGTGCCAGCAGCTTAGGGGGACTAGCGGGAGGACACGAGCAGTACTTC
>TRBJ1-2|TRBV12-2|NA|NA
CASLNTKGGPYGYTF
TGTGCAAGTCTCAATACCAAGGGGGGGCCCTATGGCTACACCTTC
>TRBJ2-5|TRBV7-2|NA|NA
CASSYPGTLGGGETQYF
TGTGCCAGCAGTTATCCCGGGACCTTAGGGGGAGGGGAGACCCAGTACTTC
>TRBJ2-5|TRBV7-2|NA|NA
CASSLAGTRQETQYF
TGTGCCAGCAGCTTAGCGGGGACACGTCAAGAGACCCAGTACTTC
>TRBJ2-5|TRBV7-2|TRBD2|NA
CASSTSGRQETQYF
TGTGCCAGCAGCACTAGCGGGAGGCAAGAGACCCAGTACTTC
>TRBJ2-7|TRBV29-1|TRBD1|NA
CSVRGQGLDEQYF
TGCAGCGTTAGGGGACAGGGGCTAGACGAGCAGTACTTC
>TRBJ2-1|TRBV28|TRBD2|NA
CASIPQLRLAGEEIEQFF
TGTGCCAGCATCCCGCAGCTGAGACTAGCGGGAGAAGAAATTGAGCAGTTCTTC
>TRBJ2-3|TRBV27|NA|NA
CASSHRQLDTDTQYF
TGTGCCAGCAGTCATCGACAGTTGGACACAGATACGCAGTATTTT
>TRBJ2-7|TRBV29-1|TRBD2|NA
CSVSGRAYEQYF
TGCAGCGTCAGCGGGAGGGCCTACGAGCAGTACTTC
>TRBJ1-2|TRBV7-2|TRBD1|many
CASSVGTGIGYGYTF
TGTGCCAGCAGCGTCGGGACAGGGATTGGATATGGCTACACCTTC
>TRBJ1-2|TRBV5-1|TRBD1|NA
CASKGQGDWGYTF
TGCGCCAGCAAGGGACAGGGCGATTGGGGCTACACCTTC
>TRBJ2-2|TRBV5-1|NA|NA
CASTMFRGANTGELFF
TGCGCCAGCACCATGTTTCGGGGAGCGAACACCGGGGAGCTGTTTTTT
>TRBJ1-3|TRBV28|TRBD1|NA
CASSLPGQGTTSGNTIYF
TGTGCCAGCAGTTTGCCGGGACAGGGGACTACCTCTGGAAACACCATATATTTT
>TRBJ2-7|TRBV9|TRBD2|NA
CASSVAGTSGLSYEQYF
TGTGCCAGCAGCGTAGCTGGGACTAGCGGCCTCTCCTACGAGCAGTACTTC
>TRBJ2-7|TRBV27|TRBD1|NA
CASSSTGTGSYEQYF
TGTGCCAGCAGTTCCACCGGGACAGGGTCCTACGAGCAGTACTTC
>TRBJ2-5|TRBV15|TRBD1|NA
CATSRDRDSQETQYF
TGTGCCACCAGCAGAGATAGGGACAGCCAAGAGACCCAGTACTTC
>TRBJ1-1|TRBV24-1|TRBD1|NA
CATSGSGTGSFAFF
TGTGCCACCAGTGGGTCCGGGACAGGGTCCTTTGCTTTCTTT
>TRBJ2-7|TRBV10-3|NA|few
CAISERGFGYEQYF
TGTGCCATCAGTGAACGGGGGTTCGGATACGAGCAGTACTTC
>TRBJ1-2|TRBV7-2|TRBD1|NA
CASSFPGGEGLGYTF
TGTGCCAGCAGCTTCCCAGGGGGTGAGGGCTTAGGCTACACCTTC
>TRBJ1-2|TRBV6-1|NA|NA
CASSEMWQGHYGYTF
TGTGCCAGCAGTGAAATGTGGCAGGGTCACTATGGCTACACCTTC
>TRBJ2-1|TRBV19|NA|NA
CASEAHSYNEQFF
TGTGCCTCGGAGGCACACTCCTACAATGAGCAGTTCTTC
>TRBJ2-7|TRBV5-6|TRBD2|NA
CASSSSTSGGTYEQYF
TGTGCCAGCAGCTCGTCAACTAGCGGCGGGACCTACGAGCAGTACTTC
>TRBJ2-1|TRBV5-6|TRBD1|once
CASSRGQLNEQFF
TGTGCCAGCAGCCGGGGACAGCTAAATGAGCAGTTCTTC
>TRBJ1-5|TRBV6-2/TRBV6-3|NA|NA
CASSYSMGRGNQPQHF
TGTGCCAGCAGTTACTCGATGGGGAGGGGCAATCAGCCCCAGCATTTT
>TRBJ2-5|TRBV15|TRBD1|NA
CATSSSTGVFGETQYF
TGTGCCACCAGCAGTTCGACAGGGGTATTTGGGGAGACCCAGTACTTC
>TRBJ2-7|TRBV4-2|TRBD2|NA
CASSHGTTPDEQYF
TGTGCCAGCAGCCACGGGACTACCCCGGACGAGCAGTACTTC
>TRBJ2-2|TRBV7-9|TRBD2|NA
CASSFSGKLNTGELFF
TGTGCCAGCAGTTTTAGCGGGAAACTGAACACCGGGGAGCTGTTTTTT
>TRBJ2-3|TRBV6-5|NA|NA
CATTENTDTQYF
TGTGCCACCACAGAGAACACAGATACGCAGTATTTT
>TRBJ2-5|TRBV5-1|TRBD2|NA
CASSLSLAGQETQYF
TGCGCCAGCAGCCTCAGCTTAGCGGGACAAGAGACCCAGTACTTC
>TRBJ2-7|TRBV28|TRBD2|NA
CASTLSGTYEQYF
TGTGCCAGCACCCTAAGCGGGACCTACGAGCAGTACTTC
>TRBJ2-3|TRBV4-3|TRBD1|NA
CASSPDRGLSTDTQYF
TGCGCCAGCAGCCCGGACAGGGGGCTAAGCACAGATACGCAGTATTTT
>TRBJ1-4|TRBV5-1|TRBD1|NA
CASSLVGGFNEKLFF
TGCGCCAGCAGCTTGGTAGGGGGCTTTAATGAAAAACTGTTTTTT
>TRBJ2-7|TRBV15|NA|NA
CATSLEPGEDVYEQYF
TGTGCCACCAGCCTCGAGCCCGGGGAAGACGTCTACGAGCAGTACTTC
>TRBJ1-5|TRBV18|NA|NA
CASSPRRNQPQHF
TGTGCCAGCTCACCACGGAGAAATCAGCCCCAGCATTTT
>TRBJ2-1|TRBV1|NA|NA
CTSSLSTGPYNEQFF
TGCACCAGCAGCCTCAGTACAGGGCCCTACAATGAGCAGTTCTTC
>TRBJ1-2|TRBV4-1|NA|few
CASSQGPTNYGYTF
TGCGCCAGCAGCCAAGGGCCCACTAACTATGGCTACACCTTC
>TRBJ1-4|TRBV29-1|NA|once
CSVPREGLEKLFF
TGCAGCGTGCCCCGGGAGGGTCTTGAAAAACTGTTTTTT